This TCR beta chain was documented in a study of T cells after yellow fever vaccination (dated by TCRdb to the late 2010s). At the level of the whole study: The SMART-Seq v4 Ultra Low Input RNA kit was used to prepare libraries from fractions with low cell numbers. Blood samples were taken at several timepoints before and after primary and secondary immunization, and bulk PBMC replicates and cell subsets were isolated. Two healthy male donors, one aged 18 to 30 and one aged 30 to 40 years, were included in the cohort. To follow T-cell clones before and after primary and booster YFV17D yellow fever vaccination, bulk TCR alpha and beta repertoires were sequenced over time. What the authors observed across the whole study: Compared with the primary T-cell response, the secondary T-cell response was faster but weaker, reaching its peak on day 5 rather than on day 15. Computational filtering was required because FACS-sorted repertoires could contain abundant contaminating clonotypes from the bulk population. After the booster, most clones that had expanded after primary vaccination were detected again (over 95% of CD4 and under 90% of CD8), suggesting broad maintenance of memory. The study included only two donors, which limits how far the findings can be generalized. A small fraction of clonotypes appeared in both the CD4 and CD8 compartments, likely as a result of convergent recombination.

CDR1 LNHNV and CDR2 YYDKDF were looked up in the germline V gene (reference sequence). Trimmed from V: 0 bases; trimmed from J: 2 bases; junction bases lacking a gene match: 1. Measured from the cysteine to the phenylalanine, the CDR3 is 16 residues long. CDR3 DNA is the only sequence kept; it has 48 bases, read in frame from the first base. Ten or more counts support this clonotype. Its antigen specificity is not known. No per-base quality is available; no much larger clone lies one base away. Synthesis of TCR cDNA relied on 5'RACE template switching, a step that introduced a universal primer site along with unique molecular identifiers. cDNA synthesis was primed from both the TCR alpha and TCR beta constant segments. Libraries were amplified in two PCR steps, with sample barcodes and sequencing adapters added in the second step. Sequencing of the libraries was done on either Illumina HiSeq 2500 (2x100 bp) or NovaSeq (2x150 bp). The source study handled its data this way. Reads were demultiplexed and collapsed into UMI consensus sequences with MIGEC, and V(D)J alignment was performed with MiXCR. Using edgeR on replicate PBMC samples, clonotypes were called vaccine-responding if FDR was below 0.01 and the log2 fold change was above 5 up to day 15. CD4 or CD8 identity was assigned to each bulk clonotype according to whether the clonotype was present at higher abundance in the sequenced CD4 repertoire or the sequenced CD8 repertoire. Using fastp at Q25 and MiXCR, TCRdb reprocessed the public reads and kept productive beta chains. Every CDR3 protein is listed once, alongside the most common genes and DNA of its rows. The V and J calls here are based on TCRdb, not the publication. The sample profile shows roughly 240,000 distinct CDR3 sequences; about 7% of them were found once. In total, the top ten clones hold approximately 1.1% of the sample.

The sample's treatment or condition, from its label and the paper: live attenuated yellow fever vaccine strain. A standard Ficoll-Paque protocol was used to isolate PBMCs from peripheral blood. CD4 and CD8 T-cell fractions were isolated with Dynabeads CD4 and CD8 positive selection kits. TriZol was used to extract RNA from bulk PBMCs, CD4 and CD8 fractions, and dextramer-positive and dextramer-negative fractions. This sample comprised CD4+ T cells sorted from PBMCs, obtained on the day of the yellow fever booster vaccination. The TCR originated in a man younger than 40 who received the YFV17D yellow fever vaccine. Rearrangement joined TRBV15 to TRBJ2-1; 10 central bases correspond to TRBD2. The DNA sequence is as follows: TGTGCCACCAGCAGAGATGGGACTAGCGCCTACAATGAGCAGTTCTTC. Protein translation: CATSRDGTSAYNEQFF.